Shown below are 32 T cell receptor beta chains from a single sample sequenced in a study of blood T cells in healthy people across ages. It was with a sample-barcoded 5' primer and a J-beta primer mix that a second PCR of about 7 to 12 cycles was run. Each CDR3 protein gets one entry after TCRdb re-called the 5' RACE reads with MiXCR. The sample lists over a million distinct CDR3 sequences, 35% to 55% occurring once. Sample: blood. Receptors were obtained from a woman in her fifties or sixties in good health.

The chain has TRBV28 and TRBJ2-7, with 10 bases that match TRBD2. The J call may be in error: the DNA end matches TRBJ2-5 better. CDR1 is MDHEN and CDR2 is SYDVKM in the germline V gene. The CDR3 is made up of 15 amino acids. Here the CDR3 reads CASRPSGRGGETQYF. The CDR3 DNA reads TGTGCCAGCAGACCCAGCGGGAGGGGGGGAGAGACCCAGTACTTC.

The chain combines TRBV6-4 with TRBJ2-6; D may be TRBD1 (5 bases). The V and J ends lost 4 bases and 2 bases respectively, with 6 bases between them. Germline loops: CDR1 MRHNA, CDR2 SNTAGT. The CDR3 has 14 residues. The CDR3 is CASSVRAGANVLTF. The CDR3 DNA follows: TGTGCCAGCAGTGTCAGGGCTGGGGCCAACGTCCTGACTTTC.

This clonotype was seen a few times. The chain joins TRBV12-3 or TRBV12-4 to TRBJ2-3; D is perhaps TRBD1 or TRBD2 (6 bases each). The V gene lost 1 base and the J gene lost 7 bases, with 12 bases spanning the gap. The CDR3 is 14 residues long. The CDR3 sequence is CASSLVGGTYTQYF. Here the CDR3 DNA reads TGTGCCAGCAGTTTAGTGGGGGGCACGTATACGCAGTATTTT.

CDR3 region: CASSEGQGNGYTF. Here the CDR3 DNA reads TGTGCCAGCAGTGAGGGACAGGGCAATGGCTACACCTTC. The chain uses TRBV2 and TRBJ1-2, with 9 bases lining up with TRBD1. The CDR3 spans 13 residues. With 3 bases clipped from V and 6 bases from J, the junction kept 2 bases outside the gene matches. Per the germline V gene, CDR1 is SNHLY and CDR2 is FYNNEI.

The CDR3 protein is CASTSPGILSYEQYF. CDR3 sequence (DNA): TGTGCCAGTACCTCTCCCGGGATCCTCTCCTACGAGCAGTACTTC. This chain connects TRBV28 to TRBJ2-7; weak D call: TRBD2 (5 bases). Germline V gives CDR1 MDHEN, CDR2 SYDVKM. The CDR3 sequence is 15 residues long. V dropped 9 bases and J dropped 0 bases, with 18 bases sitting between them. The full variable domain, its missing parts supplied by reference TRBV28 and TRBJ2-7, is DVKVTQSSRYLVKRTGEKVFLECVQDMDHENMFWYRQDPGLGLRLIYFSYDVKMKEKGDIPEGYSVSREKKERFSLILESASTNQTSMYLCASTSPGILSYEQYFGPGTRLTVT.

The rearrangement links TRBV6-5 to TRBJ2-3, with TRBD1 matching 8 bases. CDR1 MNHEY and CDR2 SVGAGI come from the germline V gene. CDR3 length: 15 amino acids. Trimming cost V 4 bases and J 3 bases; bases outside gene matches: 6. The CDR3 DNA reads TGTGCCAGCAGTTCGGGACAGGTCATTACAGATACGCAGTATTTT. This encodes CASSSGQVITDTQYF.

The genes are TRBV6-1 and TRBJ1-2; D ambiguous. CDR3 length: 13 amino acids. Trimming cost V 4 bases and J 3 bases, with 9 bases left between them. CDR1 and CDR2 (germline): MNHNS, SASEGT. The CDR3 DNA reads as TGTGCCAGCAGTGTGAACCGGTACTATGGCTACACCTTC. Translated, it gives CASSVNRYYGYTF.

This clonotype was found a few times. This chain connects TRBV25-1 to TRBJ1-2; D is unclear. Between the trimmed V and J ends, which lost 3 bases and 1 base, there was a span of 3 bases. The CDR3 consists of 12 residues. Germline V gene sequence: CDR1 MGHDK, CDR2 SYGVNS. This CDR3 reads CASSEFNYGYTF. As DNA, the CDR3 is TGTGCCAGCAGTGAGTTTAACTATGGCTACACCTTC.

The V call is TRBV7-9, the J call TRBJ2-5; 8 nucleotides line up with TRBD2. The J call may be faulty, since TRBJ2-7 better matches the DNA end. The CDR3 covers 15 residues. In germline, CDR1 is SEHNR, CDR2 FQNEAQ (reference sequence). CDR3 sequence: CASRKGTRGRHEQYF. CDR3 sequence (DNA): TGTGCCAGCAGAAAAGGGACTAGAGGTCGACACGAGCAGTACTTC.

The chain carries TRBV7-8 and TRBJ2-3, with TRBD1 matching 9 bases. CDR1 SGHVS and CDR2 FQNEAQ come from the germline V gene. V dropped 5 bases and J dropped 7; count of bases not matched to a gene: 13. The CDR3 contains 16 residues. This CDR3 reads CASSRRQGVARNTQYF. The CDR3 DNA follows: TGTGCCAGCAGCCGCCGACAGGGGGTAGCGAGAAATACGCAGTATTTT.

The table lists this clonotype with a few counts. The chain couples TRBV5-1 to TRBJ2-5; no definite D call. Germline loops: CDR1 SGHRS, CDR2 YFSETQ. V was trimmed by 4 bases and J by 4 bases, leaving 11 bases between them. The CDR3 has 13 residues. CDR3 nucleotide sequence: TGCGCCAGCAGCGTAGTTCACGGAGAGACCCAGTACTTC. It yields the protein CASSVVHGETQYF.

This clonotype showed up many times. CDR3 amino acids: CASSLWGSGANVLTF. The CDR3 DNA reads as TGTGCCAGCAGTTTATGGGGTTCGGGGGCCAACGTCCTGACTTTC. The rearrangement uses TRBV27 and TRBJ2-6, with D hard to call. The CDR3 totals 15 residues. In germline, CDR1 is MNHEY, CDR2 SMNVEV (reference sequence). V was cut by 1 base and J by 4 bases, with 8 bases left in between.

This chain links TRBV6-5 with TRBJ2-1; 10 bases fit TRBD2. The last part of the DNA fits TRBJ2-7 better; the J call may be wrong. The CDR3 loop spans 15 amino acids. Germline values: CDR1 MNHEY, CDR2 SVGAGI. The CDR3 sequence: CASSTGTSAYNEQYF. For the CDR3, the DNA is TGTGCCAGCAGTACCGGGACTAGCGCCTACAATGAGCAGTACTTC.

This clonotype was observed a few times. The CDR3 bases are TGCAGTGCTAGGTCCCCGGAAGTCCCCCGCGGAGAGACCCAGTACTTC. Translated: CSARSPEVPRGETQYF. The chain recombines TRBV20-1 with TRBJ2-5; D ambiguous. Deletions cut 3 bases from V and 4 bases from J, with 21 bases between. Per the germline V gene, CDR1 is DFQATT and CDR2 is SNEGSKA (reference sequence). The CDR3 runs 16 residues.

This clonotype was seen a few times. The chain links TRBV5-5 to TRBJ2-4; a weak D match, TRBD2 (5 bases). Germline CDR1 reads SGHKS; CDR2 reads YYEKEE (reference sequence). V lost 3 bases, J lost 0 bases, and 13 bases lay in between. This CDR3 comprises 16 residues. This CDR3 reads CASSSPRLLAKNIQYF. CDR3 in DNA: TGTGCCAGCAGCTCTCCTCGACTACTAGCCAAAAACATTCAGTACTTC.

V gene TRBV29-1 combines with J gene TRBJ1-1, with TRBD1 matching over 7 bases. From germline, CDR1 is SQVTM and CDR2 ANQGSEA. This CDR3 comprises 13 residues. V shed 4 bases, J shed 3 bases, and the junction held 5 bases outside the gene matches. CDR3 in DNA: TGCAGCGTTGCCCGGGACAGAGACACTGAAGCTTTCTTT. Protein: CSVARDRDTEAFF.

As to this clonotype: The junction departs from the called germline gene at one end, perhaps through a read error. The gene calls are TRBV25-1 and TRBJ2-7; a weak D match, TRBD1 (5 bases). The length of the CDR3 is 14 residues. Germline V gene sequence: CDR1 MGHDK, CDR2 SYGVNS. CDR3 amino acids: CVSSEIDSRYEQYF. The DNA for the CDR3 is TGTGTCAGCAGTGAAATAGACAGTAGATACGAGCAGTACTTC.

This clonotype has more than one count but fewer than ten. J is TRBJ2-3 and V is TRBV15, with D perhaps TRBD2 (5 bases). This CDR3 is built from 16 residues. Germline CDR1 reads LNHNV; CDR2 reads YYDKDF (reference sequence). The V gene lost 3 bases and the J gene lost 3 bases, with 16 bases spanning the gap. The CDR3 spells CATSSEGSVPTDTQYF. The CDR3 nucleotides are TGTGCCACCAGCAGCGAGGGTAGCGTACCGACAGATACGCAGTATTTT.

This chain joins TRBV10-2 and TRBJ2-7; 9 nucleotides align to TRBD2. The CDR3 sequence is 15 residues long. CDR1 and CDR2 from the germline V gene are WSHSY and SAAADI. The V segment lost 2 bases and the J segment 4 bases; nucleotides outside the gene matches: 6. CDR3 amino acids: CASSEIGLALYEQYF. CDR3 coding DNA: TGCGCCAGCAGTGAGATTGGACTAGCGCTTTACGAGCAGTACTTC.

This chain joins TRBV20-1 and TRBJ2-3; D perhaps matches TRBD2 (5 bases). The CDR3 is made up of 16 amino acids. Germline V CDR1 and CDR2: DFQATT, SNEGSKA (reference sequence). V lost 0 bases and J 6 bases, leaving 19 bases between the germline ends. CDR3 region: CSARDGSSFLTDTQYF. The DNA of the CDR3 is TGCAGTGCTAGAGATGGGAGCAGTTTTTTAACCGATACGCAGTATTTT.

This clonotype was recorded a few times. The chain combines TRBV29-1 with TRBJ1-1, with D uncertain. The V gene's germline CDR1 is SQVTM and CDR2 ANQGSEA. The CDR3 has 16 amino acids. With 2 bases removed from V and 3 bases from J, the gap between germline ends came to 19 bases. CDR3 protein: CSVESWAAGWDTEAFF. CDR3 DNA: TGCAGCGTTGAATCATGGGCCGCCGGATGGGACACTGAAGCTTTCTTT.

The genes are TRBV7-6 and TRBJ2-1; 15 bases align to TRBD2. J lost 8 bases, V lost 5 bases, and 10 bases had no gene match. The length of the CDR3 is 17 residues. The germline V gene has CDR1 SGHVS and CDR2 FNYEAQ. CDR3 DNA sequence: TGTGCCAGCAGCGACGGGACTAGCGGGGGGTTTGCGGATGAGCAGTTCTTC. Translation gives CASSDGTSGGFADEQFF.

This clonotype was counted only a few times. This rearrangement joins TRBV12-3 or TRBV12-4 to TRBJ1-6; D perhaps matches TRBD1 (6 bases). V lost 4 bases to trimming and J lost 10 bases, with 20 bases between them. CDR3 length: 16 amino acids. In nucleotides, the CDR3 is TGTGCCAGCAGTTCTTATGCTGAGGGGGAGCGATCACCCCTCCACTTT. This sequence encodes CASSSYAEGERSPLHF.

The chain employs TRBV29-1 and TRBJ2-5, with 10 positions matching TRBD2. The V gene's germline CDR1 is SQVTM and CDR2 ANQGSEA. There are 10 residues in the CDR3. The V gene end was trimmed by 4 bases and the J gene end by 13 bases; junction bases not matched to a gene: 3. This CDR3 is CSVGTSGRYF. CDR3 bases: TGCAGCGTTGGGACTAGCGGCAGGTACTTC.

Many counts were recorded for this clonotype. This sequence joins TRBV4-2 and TRBJ2-4; D gene ambiguous. The germline V gene encodes CDR1 LGHNA and CDR2 YNFKEQ. This CDR3 comprises 15 residues. Trimming left V 2 bases short and J 8 bases short, with 16 bases between. CDR3 loop: CASSQIGEPPHIQYF. CDR3 nucleotide sequence: TGTGCCAGCAGCCAAATTGGGGAACCTCCCCACATTCAGTACTTC.

The J gene is TRBJ2-3, the V gene TRBV7-9; 13 bases align to TRBD2. CDR3 length: 18 residues. Germline values: CDR1 SEHNR, CDR2 FQNEAQ (reference sequence). J gave up 0 bases and V 5 bases, and 8 bases lay outside the gene matches. CDR3 bases: TGTGCCAGCAGCGCGGGACTAGCGGGATCCCCTAGCACAGATACGCAGTATTTT. Residues: CASSAGLAGSPSTDTQYF.

The chain combines TRBV3-1 with TRBJ2-4, with 12 bases matching TRBD2. The end of the DNA is better explained by TRBJ2-7, so the J call may be wrong. Germline V gene sequence: CDR1 LGHDT, CDR2 YNNKEL (reference sequence). The CDR3 runs 17 residues. The CDR3 bases are TGTGCCAGCAGCCAAACCTCTAGCGGGAGGGAGTCCTACGAGCAGTACTTC. This sequence encodes CASSQTSSGRESYEQYF.

This chain connects TRBV24-1 to TRBJ2-7; D uncertain. This CDR3 contains 14 residues. Germline V gene lookup returns CDR1 KGHDR and CDR2 SFDVKD. V dropped 6 bases and J dropped 0 bases, with 11 bases sitting between them. The CDR3 here is CATSHMCSSYEQYF. In DNA, the CDR3 is TGTGCCACCAGTCACATGTGTAGCTCCTACGAGCAGTACTTC.

The chain has TRBV29-1 and TRBJ2-7, with D perhaps TRBD2 (5 bases). The germline CDR1 and CDR2 sequences are SQVTM and ANQGSEA. This CDR3 contains 13 residues. Trimming shortened V by 4 bases and J by 1 base, and 11 bases separated the two germline ends. The CDR3 sequence: CSVGVSASYEQYF. The CDR3 nucleotides are TGCAGCGTTGGTGTTAGCGCTTCCTACGAGCAGTACTTC.

This clonotype turned up a few times. In DNA, the CDR3 is TGTGCCAGCGGACTCGCGGACAATGAGCAGTTCTTC. This translates into CASGLADNEQFF. J is TRBJ2-1 and V is TRBV7-9, with D possibly TRBD2 on 5 matching bases. Trimming shortened V by 8 bases and J by 5 bases, and 10 bases separated the two germline ends. Germline CDR1 SEHNR, CDR2 FQNEAQ (reference sequence). This CDR3 is 12 amino acids long.

This clonotype was counted between two and nine times. This sequence joins TRBV3-1 and TRBJ2-4; D perhaps matches TRBD2 (6 bases). Trimming pared 0 bases from V and 0 bases from J, leaving 12 bases between. The CDR3 has 17 residues. Per the germline V gene, CDR1 is LGHDT and CDR2 is YNNKEL (reference sequence). Here the CDR3 DNA reads TGTGCCAGCAGCCAAGATGATGGGGGACTAGCCAAAAACATTCAGTACTTC. Translating gives CASSQDDGGLAKNIQYF.

This clonotype was seen more than once but under ten times. The CDR3: CASTGTSGRTDTQYF. The CDR3 DNA reads TGTGCCAGCACCGGGACTAGCGGTCGCACAGATACGCAGTATTTT. The chain couples TRBV10-3 to TRBJ2-3; 11 bases map to TRBD2. With V trimmed by 10 bases and J by 1 base, 7 bases remained unmatched. The CDR3 length is 15 residues. Germline V gene lookup returns CDR1 ENHRY and CDR2 SYGVKD.